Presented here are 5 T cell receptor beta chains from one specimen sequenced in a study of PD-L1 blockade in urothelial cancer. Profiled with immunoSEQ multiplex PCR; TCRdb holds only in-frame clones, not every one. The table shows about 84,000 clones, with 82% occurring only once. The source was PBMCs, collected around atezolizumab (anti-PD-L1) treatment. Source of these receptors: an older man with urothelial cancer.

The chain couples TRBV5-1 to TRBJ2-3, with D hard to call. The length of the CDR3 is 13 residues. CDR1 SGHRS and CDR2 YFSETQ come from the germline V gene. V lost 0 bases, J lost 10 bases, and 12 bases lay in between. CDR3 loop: CASSLGQARAQYF. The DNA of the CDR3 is TGCGCCAGCAGCTTGGGGCAAGCGCGTGCGCAGTATTTT.

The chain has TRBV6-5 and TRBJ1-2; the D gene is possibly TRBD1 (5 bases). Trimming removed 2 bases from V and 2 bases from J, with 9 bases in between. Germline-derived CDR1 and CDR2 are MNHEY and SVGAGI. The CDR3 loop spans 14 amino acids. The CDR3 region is CASSYGRVNYGYTF. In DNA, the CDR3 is TGTGCCAGCAGTTACGGCAGGGTGAACTATGGCTACACCTTC.

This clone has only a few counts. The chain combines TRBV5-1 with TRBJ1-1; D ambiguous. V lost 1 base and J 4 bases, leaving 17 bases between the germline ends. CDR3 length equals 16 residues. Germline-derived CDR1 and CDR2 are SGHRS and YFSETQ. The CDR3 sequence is CASSLYEGELGTEAFF. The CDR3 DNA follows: TGCGCCAGCAGCTTGTATGAGGGCGAGCTGGGCACTGAAGCTTTCTTT.

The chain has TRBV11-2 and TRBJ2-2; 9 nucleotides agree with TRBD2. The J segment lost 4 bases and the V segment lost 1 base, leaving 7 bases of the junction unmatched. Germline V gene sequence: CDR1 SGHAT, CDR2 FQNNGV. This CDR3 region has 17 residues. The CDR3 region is CASSLVPLAGFTGELFF. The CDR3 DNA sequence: TGTGCCAGCAGCTTAGTCCCACTAGCGGGCTTCACCGGGGAGCTGTTTTTT. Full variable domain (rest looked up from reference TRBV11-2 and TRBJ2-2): EAGVAQSPRYKIIEKRQSVAFWCNPISGHATLYWYQQILGQGPKLLIQFQNNGVVDDSQLPKDRFSAERLKGVDSTLKIQPAKLEDSAVYLCASSLVPLAGFTGELFFGEGSRLTVL.

This CDR3 is CASSLGLGNEQFF. As DNA, the CDR3 is TGTGCCAGCAGCTTAGGCCTCGGCAATGAGCAGTTCTTC. The chain carries TRBV7-7 and TRBJ2-1; unclear D gene. V was pared by 1 base and J by 6 bases, with 7 bases between. Germline V gene lookup returns CDR1 SSHAT and CDR2 FNYEAQ (reference sequence). The CDR3 consists of 13 residues.